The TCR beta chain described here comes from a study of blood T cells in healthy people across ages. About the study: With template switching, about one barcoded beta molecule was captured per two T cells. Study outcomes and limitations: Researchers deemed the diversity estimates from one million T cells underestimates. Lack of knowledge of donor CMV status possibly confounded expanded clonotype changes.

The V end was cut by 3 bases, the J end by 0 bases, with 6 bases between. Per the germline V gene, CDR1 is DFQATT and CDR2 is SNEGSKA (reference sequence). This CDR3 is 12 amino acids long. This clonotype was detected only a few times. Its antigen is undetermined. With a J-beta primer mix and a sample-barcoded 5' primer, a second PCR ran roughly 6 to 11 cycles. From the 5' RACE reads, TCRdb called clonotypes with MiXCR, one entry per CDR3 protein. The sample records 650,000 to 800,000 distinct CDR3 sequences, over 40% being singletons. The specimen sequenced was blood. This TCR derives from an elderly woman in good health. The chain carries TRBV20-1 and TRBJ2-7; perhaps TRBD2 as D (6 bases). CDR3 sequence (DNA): TGCAGTGCTAGCGGGAGCTCCTACGAGCAGTACTTC. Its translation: CSASGSSYEQYF.